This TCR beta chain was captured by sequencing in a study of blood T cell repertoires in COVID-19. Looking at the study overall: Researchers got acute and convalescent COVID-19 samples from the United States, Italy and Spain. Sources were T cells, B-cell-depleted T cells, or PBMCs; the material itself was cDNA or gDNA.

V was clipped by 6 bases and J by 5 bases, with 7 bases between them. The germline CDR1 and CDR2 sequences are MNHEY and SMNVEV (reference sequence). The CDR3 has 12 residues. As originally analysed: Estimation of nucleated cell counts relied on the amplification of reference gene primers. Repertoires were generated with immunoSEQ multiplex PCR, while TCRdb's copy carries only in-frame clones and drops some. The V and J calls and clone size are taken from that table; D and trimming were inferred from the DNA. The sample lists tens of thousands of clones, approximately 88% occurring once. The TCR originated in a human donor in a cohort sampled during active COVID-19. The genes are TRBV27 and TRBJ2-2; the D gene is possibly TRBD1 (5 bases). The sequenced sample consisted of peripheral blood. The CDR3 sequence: CASSRVTGELFF. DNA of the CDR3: TGTGCCAGCAGCAGGGTAACCGGGGAGCTGTTTTTT.